This entry is about one T cell receptor (beta chain). The antigen is undetermined. This CDR3 has 14 amino acids. Trimming removed 3 bases from V and 2 bases from J, with 11 bases in between. Germline CDR1 MNHNY, CDR2 SVGAGI (reference sequence). The data derive from a study of T cell responses to AZD1222 COVID-19 vaccine. Whole-study findings and limits: Clonal diversity may have been underestimated, and the donors were mostly white British, with more females than males. Once two AZD1222 doses were given, Spike-specific TCR breadth and depth went up.

Sequenced by immunoSEQ multiplex PCR; TCRdb stores in-frame clones only, minus some. The sample has about 140,000 clones, roughly 90% seen once; the top ten hold approximately 5.4%. The specimen comprised peripheral blood, sampled on day 0 of AZD1222 vaccination. The rearrangement links TRBV6-6 to TRBJ2-7; D perhaps matches TRBD1 (6 bases). This clonotype was sampled from an adult in good health. The CDR3 reads CASSYKTGPYEQYF. The CDR3 DNA sequence: TGTGCCAGCAGTTATAAAACAGGGCCCTACGAGCAGTACTTC.